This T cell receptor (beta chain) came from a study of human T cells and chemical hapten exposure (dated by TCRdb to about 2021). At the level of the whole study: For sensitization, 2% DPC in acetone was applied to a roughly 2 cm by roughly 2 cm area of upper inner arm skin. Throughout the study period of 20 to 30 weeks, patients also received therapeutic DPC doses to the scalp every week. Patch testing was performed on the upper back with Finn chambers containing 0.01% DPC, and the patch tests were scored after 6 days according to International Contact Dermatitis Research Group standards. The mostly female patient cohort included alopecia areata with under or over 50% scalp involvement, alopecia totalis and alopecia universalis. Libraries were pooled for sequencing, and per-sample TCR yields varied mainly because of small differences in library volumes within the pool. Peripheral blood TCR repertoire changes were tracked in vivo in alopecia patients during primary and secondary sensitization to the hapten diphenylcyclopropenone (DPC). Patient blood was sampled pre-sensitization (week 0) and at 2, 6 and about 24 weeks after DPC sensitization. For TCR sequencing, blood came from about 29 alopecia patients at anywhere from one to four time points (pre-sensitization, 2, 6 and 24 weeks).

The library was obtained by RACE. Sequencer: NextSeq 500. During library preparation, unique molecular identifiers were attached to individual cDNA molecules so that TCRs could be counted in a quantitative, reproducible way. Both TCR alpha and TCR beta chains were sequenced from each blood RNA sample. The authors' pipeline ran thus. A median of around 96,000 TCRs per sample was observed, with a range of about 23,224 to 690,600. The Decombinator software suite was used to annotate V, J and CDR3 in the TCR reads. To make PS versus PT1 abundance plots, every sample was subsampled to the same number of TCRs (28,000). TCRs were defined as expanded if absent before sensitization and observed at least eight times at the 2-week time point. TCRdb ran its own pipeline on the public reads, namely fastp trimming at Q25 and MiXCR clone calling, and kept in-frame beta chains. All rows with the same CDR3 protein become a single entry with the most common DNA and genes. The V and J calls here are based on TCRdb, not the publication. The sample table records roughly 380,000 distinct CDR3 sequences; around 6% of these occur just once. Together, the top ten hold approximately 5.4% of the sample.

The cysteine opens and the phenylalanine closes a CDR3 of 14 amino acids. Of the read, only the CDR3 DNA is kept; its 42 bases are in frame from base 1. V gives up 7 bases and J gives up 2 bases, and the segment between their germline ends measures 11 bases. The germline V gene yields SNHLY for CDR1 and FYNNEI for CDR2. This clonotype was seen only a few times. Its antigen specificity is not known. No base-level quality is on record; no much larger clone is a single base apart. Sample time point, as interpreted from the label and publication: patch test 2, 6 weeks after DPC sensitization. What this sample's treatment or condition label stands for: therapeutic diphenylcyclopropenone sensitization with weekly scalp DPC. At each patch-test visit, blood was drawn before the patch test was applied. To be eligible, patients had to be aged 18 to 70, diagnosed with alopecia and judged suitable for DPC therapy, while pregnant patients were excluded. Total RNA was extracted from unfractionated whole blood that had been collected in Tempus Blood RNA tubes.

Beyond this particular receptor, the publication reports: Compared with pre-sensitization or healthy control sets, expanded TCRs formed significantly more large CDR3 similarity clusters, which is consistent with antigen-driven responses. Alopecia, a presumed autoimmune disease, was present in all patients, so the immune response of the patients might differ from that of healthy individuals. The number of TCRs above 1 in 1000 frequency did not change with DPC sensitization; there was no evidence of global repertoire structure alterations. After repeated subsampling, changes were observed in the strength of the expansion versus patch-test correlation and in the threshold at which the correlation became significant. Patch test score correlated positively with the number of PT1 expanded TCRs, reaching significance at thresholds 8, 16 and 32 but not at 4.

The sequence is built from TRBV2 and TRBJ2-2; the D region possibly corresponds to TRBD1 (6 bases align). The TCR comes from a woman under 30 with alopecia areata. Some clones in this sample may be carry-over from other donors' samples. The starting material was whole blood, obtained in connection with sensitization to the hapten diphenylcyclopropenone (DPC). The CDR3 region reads CASKDSSNTGELFF. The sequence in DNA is TGTGCCAGCAAGGACAGCTCTAACACCGGGGAGCTGTTTTTT.